This T cell receptor beta chain was captured in a study of blood T cell repertoires in COVID-19 (dated by TCRdb to 2018 to 2020). About the full investigation: Collaborator samples came from the United States, Italy and Spain and covered acute and convalescent phases of COVID-19. The prospective study material was composed of cDNA or gDNA derived from T cells, B-cell-depleted T cells, or PBMCs. Subjects who had been exposed to COVID-19, were actively infected with it, or had recovered from it provided the deeply sampled blood TCRbeta repertoires that made up the dataset. The repertoires were released in a freely available public database meant as a resource for research on the immune response to SARS-CoV-2. Samples came from the ongoing ImmuneRACE study (first 160 participants) plus 1,254 subjects from 6 global collaborators. A de-identified subject ID, COVID-19 status, age in years and sex were almost always included in the sample metadata. Where available, HLA class I and class II types were obtained from metadata supplied by the sample provider rather than from assay-based typing.

Each collaborating institution followed its own protocols to collect whole blood in K2EDTA tubes. Collaborator samples were shipped for TCRbeta analysis as frozen whole blood, isolated PBMCs, or DNA extracted from either sample type. V lost 7 bases and J lost 5 bases; the stretch between them is 8 bases long. CDR1 and CDR2 are read off the germline V gene as SNHLY and FYNNEI. CDR3 length: 11 amino acids, cysteine to phenylalanine. The only DNA kept is the CDR3, 33 bases in frame from the first base. Study-level results and caveats: The amount of clinical and demographic metadata varied by source and participant and was provided uncurated.

TCRbeta CDR3 regions were amplified from genomic DNA using the immunoSEQ Assay, a bias-controlled multiplex PCR. In the authors' own workflow: The number of nucleated cells in each sample was estimated from the amplification of reference gene primers within the assay. Sequence reads were collapsed and filtered to measure the absolute abundance of every unique TCRbeta CDR3 rearrangement. For each sample, productive Simpson clonality was calculated by taking the square root of Simpson's diversity index across productive rearrangements. TCRdb retrieved this table from immuneACCESS and kept in-frame rearrangements only. Not all clones are present; in checked studies, unresolved V genes account for under half, and no reason is known for the remainder. V and J calls plus clone size are reproduced from that table; the DNA served to infer D and trimming. Across this sample there are fewer than 85,000 clones, with 80% to 90% seen only once. Of the sample, 18% is held by the ten largest clones.

Details on this clone: What antigen it recognizes has not been identified. The record has no base qualities; no much larger clone is one base away.

The chain was built from TRBV2 and TRBJ2-5, with a tentative D gene TRBD2 over 6 matching bases. Material for sequencing was peripheral blood. This receptor was obtained from a woman aged 55-69 years with acute or convalescent COVID-19. This receptor carries the CDR3 CASTGEETQYF. Here is the DNA: TGTGCCAGCACGGGGGAGGAGACCCAGTACTTC.